The next 15 T cell receptor beta chains were all read from a single sample in a study of blood T cell repertoires in COVID-19. This table comes from immunoSEQ multiplex PCR, and its TCRdb copy is limited to in-frame clones, with some not included. The sample shows about 110,000 clones, less than 90% of them seen only once. Sequencing used peripheral blood. All receptors come from a human donor in a cohort sampled during active COVID-19.

The DNA for the CDR3 is TGCGCCAGCAGCTTGCTAGCGGGAGGGGGCAATGAGCAGTTCTTC. Protein product: CASSLLAGGGNEQFF. This chain uses TRBV5-1 with TRBJ2-1; 12 nucleotides align to TRBD2. The CDR3 runs to 15 residues. Losses at the gene ends were 1 base for V and 6 bases for J; bases not matched to a gene: 2. Germline CDR1 reads SGHRS; CDR2 reads YFSETQ. Full variable domain (remainder filled in from reference TRBV5-1 and TRBJ2-1): KAGVTQTPRYLIKTRGQQVTLSCSPISGHRSVSWYQQTPGQGLQFLFEYFSETQRNKGNFPGRFSGRQFSNSRSEMNVSTLELGDSALYLCASSLLAGGGNEQFFGPGTRLTVL.

The V gene is TRBV9, the J gene TRBJ2-2; 10 nucleotides match TRBD2. Looked up from germline, CDR1 is SGDLS and CDR2 is YYNGEE. CDR3 length: 17 residues. V trimming: 0 bases; J trimming: 0 bases; junction bases outside the gene matches: 2. CDR3 sequence reads: CASSVASGSSNTGELFF. The CDR3 DNA sequence: TGTGCCAGCAGCGTAGCTAGCGGGAGTTCGAACACCGGGGAGCTGTTTTTT.

The J gene is TRBJ2-5, the V gene TRBV2, with a possible D match to TRBD1 (6 bases). V was shortened by 4 bases and J by 2 bases, with 14 bases between the two germline ends. Germline loops: CDR1 SNHLY, CDR2 FYNNEI. The CDR3 is 15 residues long. CDR3 coding DNA: TGTGCCAGCAGTGGGGTCGACAGGACACAAGAGACCCAGTACTTC. Translation gives CASSGVDRTQETQYF.

The V call is TRBV7-2, the J call TRBJ2-1; the D gene is possibly TRBD2 (5 bases). Germline lookup yields CDR1 SGHTA and CDR2 FQGNSA. The V end was cut by 6 bases, the J end by 2 bases, with 14 bases between. This CDR3 comprises 15 residues. The chain's CDR3 is CASRGAGPPYNEQFF. CDR3 bases: TGTGCCAGCAGGGGAGCCGGCCCACCCTACAATGAGCAGTTCTTC.

V and J are TRBV6-2 or TRBV6-3 and TRBJ2-7; 10 nucleotides agree with TRBD2. The germline V gene encodes CDR1 MNHEY and CDR2 SVGEGT. The trim removed 0 bases at V and 1 base at J, leaving 0 bases unmatched. This CDR3 comprises 15 residues. The CDR3 DNA reads as TGTGCCAGCAGTTACTCGACTAGCGGGTCCTACGAGCAGTACTTC. It yields the protein CASSYSTSGSYEQYF.

The rearrangement uses TRBV11-2 and TRBJ1-1; TRBD1 matches at 9 bases. Looked up from germline, CDR1 is SGHAT and CDR2 is FQNNGV. J gave up 5 bases and V 0 bases, and 13 bases lay outside the gene matches. The CDR3 has 18 amino acids. CDR3 sequence: CASSLEPGTGLDRTEAFF. DNA of the CDR3: TGTGCCAGCAGCTTAGAACCCGGGACAGGGTTAGATAGGACTGAAGCTTTCTTT.

This chain uses TRBV5-6 with TRBJ2-1; 10 positions match TRBD1. The CDR3 consists of 15 residues. Germline CDR1 SGHDT, CDR2 YYEEEE. Trimming took 3 bases from V and 5 from J; bases not matched to a gene: 5. The CDR3 sequence: CASSWGTGDNNEQFF. The CDR3 DNA reads TGTGCCAGCAGCTGGGGGACAGGGGACAACAATGAGCAGTTCTTC.

V gene TRBV2 combines with J gene TRBJ1-2; TRBD1 agrees at 9 bases. CDR3 length equals 13 residues. Germline CDR1 and CDR2: SNHLY and FYNNEI. V lost 6 bases, J lost 4 bases, and 3 bases stayed unmatched. CDR3 protein: CASSPGQGYGYTF. The DNA of the CDR3 is TGTGCCAGCAGCCCGGGACAGGGCTATGGCTACACCTTC.

The chain couples TRBV6-5 to TRBJ2-2; D might be TRBD2 (5 bases). V was shortened by 6 bases and J by 3 bases, with 14 bases between the two germline ends. The CDR3 has 15 amino acids. The germline CDR1 and CDR2 sequences are MNHEY and SVGAGI. DNA of the CDR3: TGTGCCAGCAGATCCTATACTAGTTACACCGGGGAGCTGTTTTTT. Translated: CASRSYTSYTGELFF.

This chain links TRBV5-5 with TRBJ1-3, with D tentatively TRBD1 (5 bases). Between the trimmed V and J ends, which lost 4 bases and 3 bases, there was a span of 23 bases. The CDR3 consists of 18 residues. Per germline, CDR1 SGHKS and CDR2 YYEKEE (reference sequence). DNA for the CDR3: TGTGCCAGCAGCCCAGTAGGTCCGGGACGGCGGGATGGAAACACCATATATTTT. It translates to CASSPVGPGRRDGNTIYF.

J is TRBJ2-5 and V is TRBV4-1; TRBD2 matches at 14 bases. This CDR3 region has 15 residues. J was trimmed by 5 bases and V by 5 bases; bases with no gene match: 4. Germline loops: CDR1 MGHRA, CDR2 YSYEKL. The CDR3 nucleotides read TGCGCCAGCAGCGGGACTAGCGGGAGTTGGGAGACCCAGTACTTC. This sequence encodes CASSGTSGSWETQYF.

J is TRBJ2-1 and V is TRBV7-3; 9 bases map to TRBD2. Trimming removed 0 bases from V and 8 bases from J; junction bases left unmatched: 8. This CDR3 is 16 amino acids long. Per germline, CDR1 SGHTA and CDR2 FQGTGA. For the CDR3, the DNA is TGTGCCAGCAGCTTAACGGGCGGACTAGCGAAGGATGAGCAGTTCTTC. This encodes CASSLTGGLAKDEQFF.

This clone was counted between two and nine times. This chain uses TRBV27 with TRBJ2-7; TRBD1 matches at 7 bases. CDR1 and CDR2 from the germline V gene are MNHEY and SMNVEV (reference sequence). The V segment lost 6 bases and the J segment 0 bases; nucleotides outside the gene matches: 14. The CDR3 spans 17 residues. CDR3 residues: CASRAGIGQGDSYEQYV. The CDR3, as DNA: TGTGCCAGCAGAGCCGGCATCGGGCAGGGGGACTCCTACGAGCAGTACGTC.

The chain links TRBV9 to TRBJ1-3; perhaps TRBD1 as D (6 bases). V gave up 0 bases and J gave up 4 bases, with 11 bases separating them. The V gene's germline CDR1 is SGDLS and CDR2 YYNGEE. The CDR3 spans 15 residues. The CDR3 region is CASSVGPGVGNTIYF. Here the CDR3 DNA reads TGTGCCAGCAGCGTAGGGCCAGGGGTAGGAAACACCATATATTTT.

The gene calls are TRBV7-9 and TRBJ1-1, with TRBD1 matching over 9 bases. V lost 6 bases, J lost 5 bases, and 10 bases stayed unmatched. The CDR3 extends over 15 amino acids. CDR1 is SEHNR, CDR2 FQNEAQ, per germline (reference sequence). DNA of the CDR3: TGTGCCAGCAGTCTACCGGGACAGGGAGGGACTGAAGCTTTCTTT. Protein sequence: CASSLPGQGGTEAFF.